This T cell receptor beta chain was sequenced during a study of cytomegalovirus exposure and HLA in healthy donors. The PCR ran on 60 Vbeta and 13 Jbeta primers. The repertoire was sequenced with immunoSEQ multiplex PCR; TCRdb's copy has only in-frame clones and lacks some. The table shows around 150,000 clones, with roughly 68% occurring only once. The sequenced material came from PBMCs. The source of this sequence is a man in his sixties in good health and CMV-seronegative.

In nucleotides, the CDR3 is TGTGCCTGGAGGTCAGCGGGAGCCCATGAGCAGTTCTTC. Translating gives CAWRSAGAHEQFF. The rearrangement joins TRBV30 to TRBJ2-1; TRBD2 agrees at 8 bases. Looked up from germline, CDR1 is GTSNPN and CDR2 is SVGIG (reference sequence). Trimming took 3 bases from V and 8 from J; bases not matched to a gene: 6. This CDR3 contains 13 residues. Looking up the rest from reference TRBV30 and TRBJ2-1 gives the full variable domain: SQTIHQWPATLVQPVGSPLSLECTVEGTSNPNLYWYRQAAGRGLQLLFYSVGIGQISSEVPQNLSASRPQDRQFILSSKKLLLSDSGFYLCAWRSAGAHEQFFGPGTRLTVL.